This T cell receptor beta chain emerged from a study of shared clonotypes between healthy human individuals. About this clone: Its antigen is not known.

V was shortened by 2 bases and J by 2 bases, with 12 bases between the two germline ends. The CDR3 covers 16 residues. CDR1 is SGHNT and CDR2 is YENEEA in the germline V gene. Study conclusions and caveats: Only blood was sampled, and tissue TCR repertoires likely differ from blood ones.

Unsorted PBMC DNA went through sequencing on ten immunoSEQ deep assay plates. Per the study methods: Sequence data from immunoSEQ were junction-only and lacked quality scores; consequently, filtering differed. TCRdb keeps only in-frame clones here, not all; method: immunoSEQ multiplex PCR. The DNA was the basis for D and trimming; V, J and clone size are from that table. The table includes 470,000 or so clones, 70% to 80% detected once. The sequence was collected from a woman aged 40-49 years in good health. Some clones in this sample may be carry-over from other donors' samples. Sequencing was performed on PBMCs. This chain uses TRBV11-3 with TRBJ2-2; D gene ambiguous. The CDR3: CASSLRGGSNTGELFF. CDR3 sequence (DNA): TGTGCCAGCAGCTTACGCGGCGGATCTAACACCGGGGAGCTGTTTTTT.